The 28 T cell receptor beta chains given below trace back to one sample, sequenced in a study of blood T cell repertoires in COVID-19. The assay was immunoSEQ multiplex PCR, and TCRdb's table has in-frame clones only and misses some. Here the sample spans 85,000 or so clones, roughly 96% being singletons. Sequencing was carried out using peripheral blood. The receptors stem from a human donor with active COVID-19. The donor label of this sample is uncertain.

The chain has TRBV12-5 and TRBJ2-1; 8 bases are shared with TRBD1. CDR3 length: 13 residues. V lost 7 bases to trimming and J lost 8 bases; unmatched junction nucleotides: 7. Germline V lookup: CDR1 LGHNT, CDR2 FRNRAP. CDR3 protein: CASARTGIYEQFF. The CDR3 region has the DNA TGTGCTAGTGCCCGGACAGGGATCTATGAGCAGTTCTTC.

The chain carries TRBV28 and TRBJ1-2, with 7 bases lining up with TRBD1. The V gene's germline CDR1 is MDHEN and CDR2 SYDVKM. This CDR3 has 15 amino acids. The junction had 10 bases not matched to a gene; V was cut back by 8 bases and J by 1 base. DNA of the CDR3: TGTGCCAGCCGGCAAGGCGGGACAGTTAACTATGGCTACACCTTC. It is translated as CASRQGGTVNYGYTF.

The chain links TRBV3-1 (or the pseudogene TRBV3-2) to TRBJ2-5, with D possibly TRBD1 on 6 matching bases. CDR1 is LGHDT and CDR2 is YNNKEL in the germline V gene (reference sequence). Trimming shortened V by 2 bases and J by 4 bases, and 14 bases separated the two germline ends. The CDR3 spans 15 residues. The DNA of the CDR3 is TGTGCCAGCAGCCAATCTCAGGGGTGGGTAGAGACCCAGTACTTC. Amino acid sequence: CASSQSQGWVETQYF.

V usage is TRBV5-1 and J usage is TRBJ2-1; 8 bases match TRBD2. The CDR3 contains 16 residues. The trim removed 2 bases at V and 5 bases at J, leaving 9 bases unmatched. Germline V lookup: CDR1 SGHRS, CDR2 YFSETQ. CDR3 sequence: CASSFSRLATNNEQFF. The DNA of the CDR3 is TGCGCCAGCAGCTTTAGTCGACTAGCGACTAACAATGAGCAGTTCTTC.

A note on this clone: Other DNA variants within this sample encode the same CDR3. The chain employs TRBV7-2 and TRBJ2-2, with D possibly matching TRBD2 (7 bases). The CDR3 contains 16 residues. The V gene lost 2 bases and the J gene lost 6 bases, with 16 bases spanning the gap. Looked up from germline, CDR1 is SGHTA and CDR2 is FQGNSA. CDR3 region: CASSLRGGGGAGELFF. CDR3 in DNA: TGTGCCAGCAGCTTACGGGGCGGAGGGGGGGCCGGGGAGCTGTTTTTT.

The chain recombines TRBV18 with TRBJ2-7, with D hard to call. The germline V and J ends were trimmed by 3 bases and 2 bases, with 14 bases remaining between them. The germline gives CDR1 KGHSH, CDR2 LQKENI. This CDR3 has 15 residues. CDR3 region: CASSPTPSVTYEQYF. CDR3 nucleotide sequence: TGTGCCAGCTCACCTACGCCATCAGTGACCTACGAGCAGTACTTC.

This chain links TRBV9 with TRBJ2-3; TRBD2 is a possible D gene (8 bases). Trimming shortened V by 8 bases and J by 3 bases, and 16 bases separated the two germline ends. This CDR3 spans 14 amino acids. The germline V gene has CDR1 SGDLS and CDR2 YYNGEE. The CDR3 reads CASSIAGQTDTQYF. For the CDR3, the DNA is TGTGCCAGTTCCATAGCGGGACAGACAGATACGCAGTATTTT.

The V call is TRBV3-1 (or the pseudogene TRBV3-2), the J call TRBJ1-4; no clear D. The CDR3 spans 14 residues. Trimming removed 0 bases at V and 3 bases at J, with 5 bases between. Looked up from germline, CDR1 is LGHDT and CDR2 is YNNKEL (reference sequence). The CDR3 loop is CASSQDPANEKLFF. The CDR3 DNA is TGTGCCAGCAGCCAAGACCCGGCTAATGAAAAACTGTTTTTT.

This chain connects TRBV9 to TRBJ1-2, with TRBD1 as a possible D gene (5 bases). V lost 0 bases, J lost 0 bases, and 12 bases lay in between. There are 16 residues in the CDR3. The V gene's germline CDR1 is SGDLS and CDR2 YYNGEE. CDR3 residues: CASSVAAGPSNYGYTF. CDR3 nucleotide sequence: TGTGCCAGCAGCGTAGCGGCAGGGCCATCTAACTATGGCTACACCTTC.

This clone was detected only once. The V call is TRBV6-2 or TRBV6-3, the J call TRBJ2-7, with TRBD1 identical over 7 bases. V lost 1 base and J lost 6; bases outside the gene matches: 0. CDR3 length equals 12 residues. Germline V gene data show CDR1 as MNHEY and CDR2 as SVGEGT. The CDR3 nucleotides read TGTGCCAGCAGTTACTACAGGGGCGAGCAGTACTTC. It encodes CASSYYRGEQYF.

The chain employs TRBV5-1 and TRBJ2-2; the match to TRBD1 covers 8 bases. Germline assignment: CDR1 SGHRS and CDR2 YFSETQ. The J segment lost 5 bases and the V segment lost 0 bases, leaving 9 bases of the junction unmatched. CDR3 size: 17 residues. The CDR3 spells CASSLDRTGFRTGELFF. CDR3 bases: TGCGCCAGCAGCTTGGACAGGACAGGGTTTCGGACCGGGGAGCTGTTTTTT.

The V and J genes are TRBV3-1 (or the pseudogene TRBV3-2) and TRBJ2-2; 13 positions match TRBD2. CDR1 and CDR2 from the germline V gene are LGHDT and YNNKEL (reference sequence). V trimming: 4 bases; J trimming: 4 bases; junction bases outside the gene matches: 3. This CDR3 contains 16 residues. CDR3 nucleotides: TGTGCCAGCAGCCCTGGGACTAGCGGGGCCACCGGGGAGCTGTTTTTT. Translated: CASSPGTSGATGELFF.

The chain couples TRBV28 to TRBJ1-5; 7 bases map to TRBD1. The CDR3 totals 14 residues. V lost 5 bases to trimming and J lost 6 bases; unmatched junction nucleotides: 7. CDR1 is MDHEN and CDR2 is SYDVKM in the germline V gene. CDR3 sequence reads: CASSTIDRVQPQHF. In DNA, the CDR3 is TGTGCCAGCAGTACTATTGACAGGGTTCAGCCCCAGCATTTT.

J is TRBJ2-2 and V is TRBV6-6, with 12 bases lining up with TRBD2. Germline CDR1 MNHNY, CDR2 SVGAGI (reference sequence). The CDR3 totals 16 residues. The ends lost 8 bases at V and 5 bases at J; junction bases unmatched: 9. In nucleotides, the CDR3 is TGTGCCAGCGTTATGACGGGACTAGCGGGTACCGGGGAGCTGTTTTTT. It is translated as CASVMTGLAGTGELFF.

The V call is TRBV6-2 or TRBV6-3, the J call TRBJ2-7; D possibly corresponds to TRBD2 (5 bases). CDR3 length: 15 amino acids. CDR1 and CDR2 from the germline V gene are MNHEY and SVGEGT. Deletions cut 5 bases from V and 2 bases from J, with 16 bases between. The CDR3 loop reads CASSRWTGTTYEQYF. CDR3 bases: TGTGCCAGCAGTCGATGGACGGGAACAACCTACGAGCAGTACTTC.

The genes are TRBV29-1 and TRBJ2-2; TRBD1 aligns across 12 bases. The V and J ends lost 7 bases and 5 bases, in that order; junction bases with no gene match: 14. Germline V gene data show CDR1 as SQVTM and CDR2 as ANQGSEA. CDR3 length: 17 residues. In DNA, the CDR3 is TGCAGCGCGTCTGCCGGGACAGGGGGCGCTGGGACCGGGGAGCTGTTTTTT. Its translation: CSASAGTGGAGTGELFF.

The CDR3 loop is CASSYRREGLDTQYF. CDR3 bases: TGTGCCAGCAGTTACCGGCGGGAGGGCCTCGATACGCAGTATTTT. The chain links TRBV6-2 or TRBV6-3 to TRBJ2-3; 9 bases fit TRBD2. This CDR3 spans 15 amino acids. With V trimmed by 2 bases and J by 6 bases, 6 bases remained unmatched. Germline V gene data show CDR1 as MNHEY and CDR2 as SVGEGT.

The chain joins TRBV4-2 to TRBJ2-2, with 11 bases identical to TRBD2. V dropped 0 bases and J dropped 1; count of bases not matched to a gene: 4. The V gene's germline CDR1 is LGHNA and CDR2 YNFKEQ. The CDR3 runs to 18 residues. The CDR3 sequence is CASSQELAGGLNTGELFF. The CDR3 nucleotides are TGTGCCAGCAGCCAAGAATTAGCGGGGGGGCTGAACACCGGGGAGCTGTTTTTT.

CDR3 loop: CASKETGVFNGYTF. CDR3 bases: TGTGCCAGCAAGGAGACAGGGGTCTTTAATGGCTACACCTTC. The chain is built from TRBV2 and TRBJ1-2; 8 bases agree with TRBD1. The CDR3 loop spans 14 amino acids. Germline lookup yields CDR1 SNHLY and CDR2 FYNNEI. V was clipped by 7 bases and J by 6 bases; unmatched bases: 10.

The gene calls are TRBV5-4 and TRBJ1-2; 10 bases agree with TRBD1. Germline-derived CDR1 and CDR2 are SGHNT and YYREEE (reference sequence). The CDR3 runs to 15 residues. Trimming at V came to 4 bases and at J to 4 bases, leaving 7 bases not matched to a gene. CDR3 DNA: TGTGCCAGCAGCACCAGACAGGGGGCATCCTATGGCTACACCTTC. Its translation: CASSTRQGASYGYTF.

In its sample, this clone was seen a few times. The chain links TRBV5-1 to TRBJ1-5; D is unclear. The V end was cut by 0 bases, the J end by 3 bases, with 7 bases between. The CDR3 loop spans 14 amino acids. Per germline, CDR1 SGHRS and CDR2 YFSETQ. The CDR3 loop reads CASSLDSSNQPQHF. CDR3 DNA sequence: TGCGCCAGCAGCTTGGACAGCTCCAATCAGCCCCAGCATTTT.

This chain joins TRBV5-5 and TRBJ1-2, with 9 bases identical to TRBD1. CDR1 is SGHKS and CDR2 is YYEKEE in the germline V gene (reference sequence). CDR3 length equals 15 residues. The junction had 12 bases not matched to a gene; V was cut back by 4 bases and J by 8 bases. The CDR3 loop reads CASSPSGTGNRGYTF. The CDR3 region has the DNA TGTGCCAGCAGCCCGTCCGGGACAGGGAACCGCGGCTACACCTTC.

J is TRBJ2-7 and V is TRBV6-5; D possibly corresponds to TRBD1 (5 bases). V lost 6 bases and J lost 1, with 13 bases in between. CDR3 size: 14 residues. Germline V gene lookup returns CDR1 MNHEY and CDR2 SVGAGI. The CDR3 is CASSSPDISYEQYF. Here the CDR3 DNA reads TGTGCCAGCAGCTCTCCGGACATTTCCTACGAGCAGTACTTC.

This chain joins TRBV19 and TRBJ2-1; maybe TRBD2 (5 bases). This CDR3 region has 12 residues. Germline V CDR1 and CDR2: LNHDA, SQIVND (reference sequence). Trimming took off 5 bases at V and 9 bases at J, with 11 bases between the two ends. CDR3 bases: TGTGCCAGTAGTGCCGGACTTAGTGAGCAGTTCTTC. It is translated as CASSAGLSEQFF.

The chain combines TRBV5-1 with TRBJ1-2, with a weak D call TRBD1 (5 bases). Germline V gene lookup returns CDR1 SGHRS and CDR2 YFSETQ. The CDR3 totals 14 residues. Trimming shortened V by 1 base and J by 6 bases, and 13 bases separated the two germline ends. CDR3 protein: CASSLLGQGDGYTF. The CDR3 DNA follows: TGCGCCAGCAGCTTGCTTGGGCAGGGCGATGGCTACACCTTC.

The chain employs TRBV24-1 and TRBJ1-5, with 9 bases matching TRBD1. This CDR3 has 17 amino acids. The germline V gene has CDR1 KGHDR and CDR2 SFDVKD. J gave up 0 bases and V 7 bases, and 9 bases lay outside the gene matches. CDR3 DNA: TGTGCCACCAGGGACCCCGGGACAGGGTATAGCAATCAGCCCCAGCATTTT. Protein sequence: CATRDPGTGYSNQPQHF.

The chain couples TRBV7-2 to TRBJ1-1; 8 bases align to TRBD1. Germline CDR1 and CDR2: SGHTA and FQGNSA. CDR3 size: 15 residues. The J segment lost 1 base and the V segment lost 11 bases, leaving 12 bases of the junction unmatched. The CDR3 coding sequence is TGTGCCTCAGGGGGCAGAAGGGCATCGAACACTGAAGCTTTCTTT. Translation gives CASGGRRASNTEAFF. The whole variable domain, remainder taken from reference TRBV7-2 and TRBJ1-1, is GAGVSQSPSNKVTEKGKDVELRCDPISGHTALYWYRQSLGQGLEFLIYFQGNSAPDKSGLPSDRFSAERTGGSVSTLTIQRTQQEDSAVYLCASGGRRASNTEAFFGQGTRLTVV.

The chain combines TRBV19 with TRBJ1-5; D is ambiguous. The length of the CDR3 is 13 residues. Germline CDR1 LNHDA, CDR2 SQIVND (reference sequence). V was clipped by 0 bases and J by 10 bases, with 10 bases between them. CDR3 nucleotide sequence: TGTGCCAGTAGTATAGAACCGGTATATCCCCAGCATTTT. It encodes CASSIEPVYPQHF.